The rows below give T cell receptor beta chains drawn from one sample of a study of T cell responses to AZD1222 COVID-19 vaccine. The protocol was immunoSEQ multiplex PCR, while the TCRdb copy is restricted to in-frame clones and leaves out a portion. The profile covers about 120,000 clones, with about nine tenths appearing a single time and around 7.8% taken by the ten largest. Sequences were derived from peripheral blood, sampled on day 0 of AZD1222 vaccination. Receptors originate from an adult in good health. Both conserved end residues are part of each CDR3. The D gene is left open where the match is weak. Size is omitted from some rows. Given values are once, few, many or a class for expanded clones.

j_call v_call clone_size d_call cdr3_length cdr3_aa cdr3_nt
TRBJ2-7 TRBV9 - TRBD2 14 CASSVGGRDNEQYF TGTGCCAGCAGCGTAGGCGGGAGGGACAACGAGCAGTACTTC
TRBJ2-7 TRBV5-1 - TRBD1 16 CASSLGGQGAKYEQYF TGCGCCAGCAGCTTGGGCGGACAGGGGGCGAAATACGAGCAGTACTTC
TRBJ2-4 TRBV2 - - 13 CASSVDTENIQYF TGTGCCAGCAGTGTAGACACTGAAAACATTCAGTACTTC
TRBJ1-2 TRBV28 - - 17 CASSFDFRSREVLSYTF TGTGCCAGCAGTTTTGATTTCAGGAGCCGAGAGGTCTTAAGCTACACCTTC
TRBJ1-5 TRBV7-9 - - 13 CASSPGRDQPQHF TGTGCCAGCAGTCCCGGGCGAGATCAGCCCCAGCATTTT
TRBJ2-7 TRBV11-2 - - 12 CASSLNFYEQYF TGTGCCAGCAGCTTAAACTTCTACGAGCAGTACTTC
TRBJ1-4 TRBV7-2 once - 14 CASSLDRPNEKLFF TGTGCCAGCAGCTTAGACCGACCTAATGAAAAACTGTTTTTT
TRBJ2-3 TRBV3-1/TRBV3-2 - - 16 CASSPKRTGNRDTQYF TGTGCCAGCAGCCCAAAGAGAACAGGGAACAGAGATACGCAGTATTTT
TRBJ2-1 TRBV6-5 - - 14 CASNLDRSSNEQFF TGTGCCAGCAACCTTGACAGGTCCAGCAATGAGCAGTTCTTC
TRBJ1-3 TRBV11-3 - - 13 CASSLEPGNTIYF TGTGCCAGCAGCTTAGAACCTGGAAACACCATATATTTT
TRBJ2-7 TRBV7-2 - - 14 CASSLVGATYEQYF TGTGCCAGCAGCTTGGTAGGGGCAACCTACGAGCAGTACTTC
TRBJ2-3 TRBV6-2/TRBV6-3 - - 12 CASSYGRDTQYF TGTGCCAGCAGTTACGGTAGGGATACGCAGTATTTT
TRBJ1-2 TRBV2 - - 14 CASSDRHGGYGYTF TGTGCCAGCAGTGACAGGCACGGGGGCTATGGCTACACCTTC
TRBJ2-1 TRBV5-4 once - 14 CASSFRQPYNEQFF TGTGCCAGCAGCTTTCGGCAGCCCTACAATGAGCAGTTCTTC
TRBJ2-1 TRBV6-2/TRBV6-3 - - 11 CASSNVGRQFF TGTGCCAGCAGCAACGTGGGGCGGCAGTTCTTC
TRBJ2-6 TRBV19 once TRBD2 17 CASSPTGRPAGANVLTF TGTGCCAGTAGTCCCACCGGGAGGCCGGCTGGGGCCAACGTCCTGACTTTC
TRBJ1-1 TRBV10-2 - TRBD1 17 CASSEGLGKGANTEAFF TGCGCCAGCAGTGAAGGACTGGGGAAGGGGGCGAACACTGAAGCTTTCTTT
TRBJ2-1 TRBV12-3/TRBV12-4 - - 13 CASSLGSYNEQFF TGTGCCAGCAGTTTAGGATCCTACAATGAGCAGTTCTTC
TRBJ2-1 TRBV11-2 - - 15 CASSSRAMIYNEQFF TGTGCCAGCAGCAGCAGGGCTATGATCTACAATGAGCAGTTCTTC
TRBJ2-2 TRBV7-3 - - 14 CASSLGVGAGELFF TGTGCCAGCAGCTTAGGGGTCGGTGCCGGGGAGCTGTTTTTT
TRBJ2-7 TRBV6-5 - TRBD1 14 CASSYGQGVDEQYF TGTGCCAGCAGCTACGGACAGGGGGTGGATGAGCAGTACTTC
TRBJ2-1 TRBV2 - TRBD1 14 CASALGQGESEQFF TGTGCCAGTGCCCTGGGACAGGGGGAGAGTGAGCAGTTCTTC
TRBJ2-3 TRBV7-6 - - 15 CASSLAGYDGDTQYF TGTGCCAGCAGCTTAGCGGGCTACGACGGAGATACGCAGTATTTT
TRBJ2-1 TRBV11-2 - TRBD2 17 CASSLGLAGGRYNEQFF TGTGCCAGCAGCTTGGGACTAGCGGGAGGGAGATACAATGAGCAGTTCTTC
TRBJ1-3 TRBV19 - - 13 CASGTVGGNTIYF TGTGCCAGCGGGACGGTTGGAGGAAACACCATATATTTT
TRBJ2-5 TRBV4-2 - TRBD2 15 CASSQWVGLEETQYF TGTGCCAGCAGCCAATGGGTGGGACTAGAAGAGACCCAGTACTTC
TRBJ1-5 TRBV7-2 - - 14 CASSPEGGYQPQHF TGTGCCAGCAGCCCAGAAGGCGGATATCAGCCCCAGCATTTT
TRBJ1-6 TRBV2 - - 9 CASRGMAHF TGTGCCAGCAGGGGAATGGCCCACTTT
TRBJ2-1 TRBV7-8 once TRBD2 17 CASSLRGGTSGSYEQFF TGTGCCAGCAGCTTAAGGGGCGGGACTAGCGGGAGCTATGAGCAGTTCTTC
TRBJ1-6 TRBV7-3 - - 15 CASSLEGSYNSPLHF TGTGCCAGCAGCTTAGAAGGATCCTATAATTCACCCCTCCACTTT
TRBJ1-4 TRBV19 - - 14 CASSNRATNEKLFF TGTGCCAGTAGCAACCGCGCAACTAATGAAAAACTGTTTTTT
TRBJ2-1 TRBV2 once - 12 CASNGQHNEQFF TGTGCCAGCAACGGACAGCACAATGAGCAGTTCTTC
TRBJ1-3 TRBV6-5 - TRBD1 15 CASSPGTGFRNTIYF TGTGCCAGCAGTCCCGGGACAGGGTTCCGAAACACCATATATTTT
TRBJ2-1 TRBV3-1/TRBV3-2 - - 11 CASSQEQEQFF TGTGCCAGCAGCCAAGAACAAGAGCAGTTCTTC
TRBJ2-5 TRBV2 many - 14 CASSEDYIQETQYF TGTGCCAGCAGTGAAGACTACATCCAAGAGACCCAGTACTTC
TRBJ2-2 TRBV5-1 - TRBD2 17 CASSLGSSGTNTGELFF TGCGCCAGCAGCTTGGGTTCTAGCGGGACGAACACCGGGGAGCTGTTTTTT
TRBJ2-3 TRBV5-1 - - 11 CASSETDTQYF TGCGCCAGCTCGGAAACAGATACGCAGTATTTT
TRBJ1-4 TRBV15 - - 13 CATSSVPSEKLFF TGTGCCACCAGCAGCGTACCAAGTGAAAAACTGTTTTTT
TRBJ2-1 TRBV29-1 - TRBD2 16 CSVPSPGTSGINEQFF TGCAGCGTCCCGAGTCCCGGGACTAGCGGGATCAATGAGCAGTTCTTC
TRBJ2-7 TRBV7-8 - - 13 CASSLAGYYEQYF TGTGCCAGCAGCTTAGCAGGCTACTACGAGCAGTACTTC
TRBJ2-1 TRBV5-1 - TRBD1 15 CASSLGDRQYNEQFF TGCGCCAGCAGCTTAGGGGACAGGCAATACAATGAGCAGTTCTTC